The 24 T cell receptor beta chains below were found in one sample sequenced in a study of response to subunit inactivated influenza vaccine. MiXCR, run by TCRdb on the RT-PCR reads, gives a single entry per CDR3 protein. The sample includes fewer than 650,000 distinct CDR3 sequences, under 15% of them seen just once. The sequences come from PBMCs from blood, collected roughly 6 weeks after vaccination. The receptors come from a man between 45 and 60 years old who received an inactivated influenza vaccine.

This clonotype was seen more than once but under ten times. The rearrangement joins TRBV7-2 to TRBJ2-1; 8 positions match TRBD2. CDR3 length: 15 residues. The germline V gene has CDR1 SGHTA and CDR2 FQGNSA. V lost 5 bases to trimming and J lost 7 bases; unmatched junction nucleotides: 10. The DNA of the CDR3 is TGTGCCAGCAGCCTTGACGGGGGGGCCCGGAATGAGCAGTTCTTC. Translation: CASSLDGGARNEQFF. Looking up the rest from reference TRBV7-2 and TRBJ2-1 gives the full variable domain: GAGVSQSPSNKVTEKGKDVELRCDPISGHTALYWYRQSLGQGLEFLIYFQGNSAPDKSGLPSDRFSAERTGGSVSTLTIQRTQQEDSAVYLCASSLDGGARNEQFFGPGTRLTVL.

This clonotype was seen many times. This sequence joins TRBV12-3 or TRBV12-4 and TRBJ1-2; no definite D call. The CDR3 has 13 residues. V was clipped by 3 bases and J by 8 bases, with 13 bases between them. The CDR3 region has the DNA TGTGCCAGCAGTTTTCGGGTTATATGGGGCTACACCTTC. This gives the protein CASSFRVIWGYTF.

In this sample, this clonotype turned up many times. The chain recombines TRBV6-2 or TRBV6-3 with TRBJ2-1, with 7 nucleotides matching TRBD2. This CDR3 is 15 amino acids long. The germline gives CDR1 MNHEY, CDR2 SVGEGT. Unmatched junction bases numbered 7, after V lost 0 bases and J lost 8 bases. The CDR3 bases are TGTGCCAGCAGTTACTCGAAGACTAGCAATTATGAGCAGTTCTTC. This codes for CASSYSKTSNYEQFF.

The sample holds a few counts of this clonotype. The rearrangement uses TRBV7-9 and TRBJ2-2; 7 bases agree with TRBD1. V shed 7 bases and J 0 bases; nucleotides not matched to a gene: 5. The CDR3 is made up of 15 amino acids. Germline V CDR1 and CDR2: SEHNR, FQNEAQ (reference sequence). DNA for the CDR3: TGTGCCAGCAAGACTGGGACAGCGAACACCGGGGAGCTGTTTTTT. Its protein product is CASKTGTANTGELFF.

The chain joins TRBV2 to TRBJ1-2; D uncertain. CDR1 and CDR2 from the germline V gene are SNHLY and FYNNEI. The CDR3 runs to 12 residues. With 4 bases removed from V and 10 bases from J, the gap between germline ends came to 13 bases. CDR3 loop: CASSGREWVYTF. The CDR3 DNA sequence: TGTGCCAGCAGTGGCCGCGAGTGGGTCTACACCTTC.

In its sample, this clonotype was seen a few times. The chain employs TRBV29-1 and TRBJ2-5, with a possible D match to TRBD2 (5 bases). V lost 4 bases, J lost 4 bases, and 13 bases lay in between. The germline V gene has CDR1 SQVTM and CDR2 ANQGSEA. CDR3 length: 13 residues. The CDR3 coding sequence is TGCAGCGTTGTGTTTAGCGACCGAGAGACCCAGTACTTC. Its protein product is CSVVFSDRETQYF. The full variable domain, with the rest looked up from reference TRBV29-1 and TRBJ2-5, is SAVISQKPSRDICQRGTSLTIQCQVDSQVTMMFWYRQQPGQSLTLIATANQGSEATYESGFVIDKFPISRPNLTFSTLTVSNMSPEDSSIYLCSVVFSDRETQYFGPGTRLLVL.

CDR3 region: CASSYRQGIRTDTQYF. In DNA, the CDR3 is TGTGCCAGCAGTTACCGACAGGGGATTCGCACAGATACGCAGTATTTT. The chain couples TRBV6-5 to TRBJ2-3, with 8 bases aligning to TRBD1. Trimming at V came to 2 bases and at J to 1 base, leaving 5 bases not matched to a gene. This CDR3 has 16 residues. CDR1 and CDR2 from the germline V gene are MNHEY and SVGAGI.

This clonotype has a handful of counts. The chain has TRBV4-2 and TRBJ1-5, with TRBD1 identical over 9 bases. The germline gives CDR1 LGHNA, CDR2 YNFKEQ. Losses at the gene ends were 5 bases for V and 5 bases for J; bases not matched to a gene: 7. The CDR3 loop spans 15 amino acids. The CDR3 region is CASSTRQGDYQPQHF. The CDR3 DNA is TGTGCCAGCAGCACTCGACAGGGGGACTATCAGCCCCAGCATTTT.

The V call is TRBV12-3 or TRBV12-4, the J call TRBJ2-5; 7 nucleotides agree with TRBD2. This CDR3 is 13 amino acids long. With V trimmed by 7 bases and J by 3 bases, 5 bases remained unmatched. CDR3 amino acids: CASKDLAEETQYF. CDR3 DNA: TGTGCCAGCAAGGATCTAGCGGAAGAGACCCAGTACTTC.

This clonotype occurred a few times. The V and J genes are TRBV6-1 and TRBJ1-5; D uncertain. This CDR3 has 13 amino acids. The germline CDR1 and CDR2 sequences are MNHNS and SASEGT. The V end lost 2 bases, the J end lost 7 bases, and 9 bases lay between the germline ends. CDR3 region: CASSEREGQPQHF. CDR3 DNA: TGTGCCAGCAGTGAACGAGAGGGACAGCCCCAGCATTTT.

This clonotype was recorded many times. This sequence joins TRBV7-2 and TRBJ2-1; the D is unclear. V gave up 1 base and J gave up 4 bases, with 8 bases separating them. This CDR3 has 14 amino acids. Germline values: CDR1 SGHTA, CDR2 FQGNSA. CDR3 loop: CASSLGSGYNEQFF. For the CDR3, the DNA is TGTGCCAGCAGCTTAGGGTCAGGATACAATGAGCAGTTCTTC.

In this sample, this clonotype turned up many times. The genes are TRBV5-1 and TRBJ1-3; 7 nucleotides align to TRBD1. Germline V CDR1 and CDR2: SGHRS, YFSETQ. V shed 4 bases, J shed 8 bases, and the junction held 9 bases outside the gene matches. The CDR3 loop spans 14 amino acids. The chain's CDR3 is CASSQSGTVDTIYF. The CDR3 DNA is TGCGCCAGCAGCCAATCGGGGACAGTAGACACCATATATTTT.

Only a few counts were recorded for this clonotype. The V call is TRBV7-2, the J call TRBJ1-2; no firm D call. Germline V gene lookup returns CDR1 SGHTA and CDR2 FQGNSA. V was clipped by 1 base and J by 2 bases, with 11 bases between them. This CDR3 comprises 15 residues. CDR3 sequence reads: CASSLVPDGNYGYTF. CDR3 nucleotides: TGTGCCAGCAGCTTAGTCCCTGACGGGAACTATGGCTACACCTTC.

This clonotype came up a few times. The chain uses TRBV6-5 and TRBJ2-3; 10 bases match TRBD2. The CDR3 loop spans 16 amino acids. V was pared by 5 bases and J by 3 bases, with 8 bases of the junction left unmatched. Germline-derived CDR1 and CDR2 are MNHEY and SVGAGI. The CDR3 is CASSHGLAGETDTQYF. In nucleotides, the CDR3 is TGTGCCAGCAGTCACGGTCTAGCGGGGGAGACAGATACGCAGTATTTT.

There are many counts of this clonotype. This chain uses TRBV20-1 with TRBJ1-2; no clear D. Trimming stripped 3 bases from V and 4 bases from J, with 12 bases between. The CDR3 runs 13 residues. Germline V gene lookup returns CDR1 DFQATT and CDR2 SNEGSKA (reference sequence). The CDR3: CSASQFPIYGYTF. The CDR3, as DNA: TGCAGTGCTAGCCAATTCCCAATCTATGGCTACACCTTC.

This clonotype was observed a handful of times. V gene TRBV10-3 combines with J gene TRBJ2-2; D perhaps matches TRBD1 (5 bases). V was cut by 0 bases and J by 0 bases, with 8 bases left in between. CDR3 size: 16 residues. Per germline, CDR1 ENHRY and CDR2 SYGVKD. CDR3 sequence: CAISESGVTNTGELFF. CDR3 nucleotides: TGTGCCATCAGTGAGTCAGGGGTTACGAACACCGGGGAGCTGTTTTTT.

This clonotype was counted only a few times. The chain links TRBV7-3 to TRBJ2-5, with D possibly called TRBD1 or TRBD2 (5 bases each). Trimming left V 5 bases short and J 5 bases short, with 15 bases between. The CDR3 spans 14 residues. Germline V gene data show CDR1 as SGHTA and CDR2 as FQGTGA. The CDR3 DNA reads as TGTGCCAGCAGCAACCCGGGACGGACGGAGACCCAGTACTTC. Translation: CASSNPGRTETQYF.

This chain uses TRBV12-3 or TRBV12-4 with TRBJ2-6; D gene unclear. V was trimmed by 6 bases and J by 4 bases, leaving 10 bases between them. The CDR3 runs to 14 residues. The CDR3 is CASRTALGANVLTF. The CDR3 nucleotides read TGTGCCAGCAGAACAGCCCTCGGGGCCAACGTCCTGACTTTC.

Many counts were recorded for this clonotype. V is TRBV10-3 and J is TRBJ2-1; TRBD2 matches at 10 bases. The CDR3 sequence is 15 residues long. Germline-derived CDR1 and CDR2 are ENHRY and SYGVKD. Trimming at V came to 3 bases and at J to 4 bases, leaving 3 bases not matched to a gene. The CDR3 DNA is TGTGCCATCAGTGATACTAGCGGGGTTTACAATGAGCAGTTCTTC. It translates to CAISDTSGVYNEQFF.

In this sample, this clonotype is medium-sized. The rearrangement uses TRBV20-1 and TRBJ2-3; D is undetermined. The CDR3 length is 12 residues. The ends were cut back, 4 bases at V and 5 bases at J, with 10 bases in the middle. From germline, CDR1 is DFQATT and CDR2 SNEGSKA (reference sequence). The CDR3 DNA sequence: TGCAGTGCTACTGGAATAGGAGATACGCAGTATTTT. Translation: CSATGIGDTQYF.

In its sample, this clonotype was seen a few times. The chain couples TRBV20-1 to TRBJ2-1; D is possibly TRBD2 (6 bases). The CDR3 runs to 13 residues. Trimming left V 2 bases short and J 9 bases short, with 14 bases between. CDR1 DFQATT and CDR2 SNEGSKA come from the germline V gene (reference sequence). The CDR3 DNA reads TGCAGTGCTAGAACTATCGGGAGCGGTGAGCAGTTCTTC. Encoded protein: CSARTIGSGEQFF.

The rearrangement joins TRBV7-2 to TRBJ1-6, with D maybe TRBD1 (5 bases). The germline gives CDR1 SGHTA, CDR2 FQGNSA. The CDR3 length is 15 residues. V lost 4 bases, J lost 2 bases, and 9 bases lay in between. CDR3 residues: CASSSGQAYNSPLHF. As DNA, the CDR3 is TGTGCCAGCAGCTCCGGACAAGCCTATAATTCACCCCTCCACTTT.

The rearrangement uses TRBV20-1 and TRBJ2-7; 8 bases match TRBD1. With 6 bases clipped from V and 2 bases from J, the junction kept 9 bases outside the gene matches. CDR1 is DFQATT and CDR2 is SNEGSKA in the germline V gene (reference sequence). This CDR3 region has 14 residues. In DNA form, the CDR3 reads TGCAGTGCCCCGGACAGGGTGGTAACCTACGAGCAGTACTTC. It translates to CSAPDRVVTYEQYF.

The J gene is TRBJ2-4, the V gene TRBV18; TRBD1 aligns across 9 bases. This CDR3 comprises 16 residues. Germline values: CDR1 KGHSH, CDR2 LQKENI. The V gene end was trimmed by 2 bases and the J gene end by 1 base; junction bases not matched to a gene: 3. The CDR3 loop reads CASSPNGQGAKNIQYF. For the CDR3, the DNA is TGTGCCAGCTCACCAAACGGACAGGGGGCCAAAAACATTCAGTACTTC. Full variable domain (missing parts from reference TRBV18 and TRBJ2-4): NAGVMQNPRHLVRRRGQEARLRCSPMKGHSHVYWYRQLPEEGLKFMVYLQKENIIDESGMPKERFSAEFPKEGPSILRIQQVVRGDSAAYFCASSPNGQGAKNIQYFGAGTRLSVL.